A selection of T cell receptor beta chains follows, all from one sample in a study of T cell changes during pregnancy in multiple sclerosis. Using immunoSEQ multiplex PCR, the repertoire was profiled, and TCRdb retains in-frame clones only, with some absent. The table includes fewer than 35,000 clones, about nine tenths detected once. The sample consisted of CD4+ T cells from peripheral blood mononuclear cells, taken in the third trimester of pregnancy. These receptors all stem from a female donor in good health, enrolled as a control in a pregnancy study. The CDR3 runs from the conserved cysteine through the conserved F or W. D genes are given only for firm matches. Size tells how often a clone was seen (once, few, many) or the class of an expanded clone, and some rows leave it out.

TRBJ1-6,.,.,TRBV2,TGTGCCAGCAGTGTAGGGATACCGGGACACGGATCACCCCTCCACTTT,CASSVGIPGHGSPLHF
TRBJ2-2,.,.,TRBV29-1,TGCAGCGTTAGGGGGTACGGGGAGCTGTTTTTT,CSVRGYGELFF
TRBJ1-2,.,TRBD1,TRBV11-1,TGTGCCAGCAGCCTTGACAGGGGAAGTGGCTACACCTTC,CASSLDRGSGYTF
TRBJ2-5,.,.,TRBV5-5,TGTGCCAGCAGCACCCAACCCAGAGGGGGAGAGACCCAGTACTTC,CASSTQPRGGETQYF
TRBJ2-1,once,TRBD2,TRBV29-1,TGCAGCGTCGATGGGACTAGCGGGATTGGAAATGAGCAGTTCTTC,CSVDGTSGIGNEQFF
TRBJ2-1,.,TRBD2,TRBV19,TGTGCCAGTATGGGGGGGACCTACAATGAGCAGTTCTTC,CASMGGTYNEQFF
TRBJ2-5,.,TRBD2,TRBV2,TGTGCCAGCAGACCCAGACTAGCGGGGCGAGAGACCCAGTACTTC,CASRPRLAGRETQYF
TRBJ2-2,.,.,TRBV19,TGTGCCAGTACCCGAGGGGGTGGAGGGGAGCTGTTTTTT,CASTRGGGGELFF
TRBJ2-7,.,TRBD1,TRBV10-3,TGTGCCATCAGTGCCCGGGACAGGGTCTTGGGCGAGCAGTACTTC,CAISARDRVLGEQYF
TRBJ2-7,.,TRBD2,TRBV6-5,TGTGCCAGCGCCGGCGGGGGGCTGGTTGCCTACGAGCAGTACTTC,CASAGGGLVAYEQYF
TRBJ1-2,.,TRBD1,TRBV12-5,TGTGCTAGTGGTCCCGGGACAGTCTATGGCTACACCTTC,CASGPGTVYGYTF
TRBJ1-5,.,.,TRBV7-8,TGTGCCAGCAGCGTAGTAAGGAGACAGTATAGCAATCAGCCCCAGCATTTT,CASSVVRRQYSNQPQHF
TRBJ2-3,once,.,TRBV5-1,TGCGCCAGCAGCTTGGCCGGCAGCGCAAGCACAGATACGCAGTATTTT,CASSLAGSASTDTQYF
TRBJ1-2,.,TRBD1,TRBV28,TGTGCCAGCGAGACAGGGTTCCGAGCCTATGGCTACACCTTC,CASETGFRAYGYTF
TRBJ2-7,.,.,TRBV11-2,TGTGCCAGCAGCTTAGAGGGGGCAGCATCCTACGAGCAGTACTTC,CASSLEGAASYEQYF
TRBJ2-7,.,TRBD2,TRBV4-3,TGCGCCACCCCGACTAGCGGTACTTACGAGCAGTACTTC,CATPTSGTYEQYF
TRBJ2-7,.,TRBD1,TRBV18,TGTGCCAGCTCGACAGGGGTGAGGGACGAGCAGTACTTC,CASSTGVRDEQYF
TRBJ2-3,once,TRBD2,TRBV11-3,TGTGCCAGCAGCTTAGTTAGCGGGGGCACAGATACGCAGTATTTT,CASSLVSGGTDTQYF
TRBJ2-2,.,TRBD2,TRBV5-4,TGTGCCAGCAGCTTGGATAGCGGGGGGGGCCGCGCCGGGGAGCTGTTTTTT,CASSLDSGGGRAGELFF
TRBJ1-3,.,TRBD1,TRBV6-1,TGTGCCAGCAGGCAAGGACAGGGGTTCGGAAACACCATATATTTT,CASRQGQGFGNTIYF
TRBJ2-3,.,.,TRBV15,TGTGCCACCAGCAGAGATTCTTCAGATACGCAGTATTTT,CATSRDSSDTQYF
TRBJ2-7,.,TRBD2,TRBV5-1,TGCGCCAGCAGCGAGGGACTAGCGGGGGGGTACGAGCAGTACTTC,CASSEGLAGGYEQYF
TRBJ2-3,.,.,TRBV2,TGTGCCAGTGGTAAGCGGATGGACACAGATACGCAGTATTTT,CASGKRMDTDTQYF
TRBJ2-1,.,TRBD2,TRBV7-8,TGTGCCAGCAGCACCCTAGCGGGAGAGTCCTACAATGAGCAGTTCTTC,CASSTLAGESYNEQFF
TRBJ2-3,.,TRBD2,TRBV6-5,TGTGCCAGCAGTACTAGCGGGTCTTACACAGATACGCAGTATTTT,CASSTSGSYTDTQYF
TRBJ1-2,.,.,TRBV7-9,TGTGCCAGCAGCTCGCCCCAGGGAATCTATGGCTACACCTTC,CASSSPQGIYGYTF
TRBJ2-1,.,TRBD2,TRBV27,TGTGCCAGCAGTAGGCTAGCGGGGGCCAATGAGCAGTTCTTC,CASSRLAGANEQFF
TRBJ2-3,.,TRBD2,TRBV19,TGTGCCATTCCACCCGGAACTAGCGGGATCCCAGATACGCAGTATTTT,CAIPPGTSGIPDTQYF
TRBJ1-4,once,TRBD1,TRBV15,TGTGCCACCAGCATTGGACAGGACGGCCTAGGAAAACTGTTTTTT,CATSIGQDGLGKLFF
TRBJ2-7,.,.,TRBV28,TGTGCCAGCAGCTGGGCTTTCGAGCAGTACTTC,CASSWAFEQYF
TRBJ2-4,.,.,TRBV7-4,TGTGCCAGCAGCTTAGCGGGGGGAGTCAAAAACATTCAGTACTTC,CASSLAGGVKNIQYF
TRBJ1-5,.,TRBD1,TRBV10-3,TGTGCCATCAGTGGGACAGGCTCGTCGGCGCAGCATTTT,CAISGTGSSAQHF